This T cell receptor (beta chain) was documented in a study of Graves' ophthalmopathy and Graves' hyperthyroidism. Germline assignment: CDR1 SQVTM and CDR2 ANQGSEA. The CDR3 has 15 residues. J lost 0 bases, V lost 6 bases, and 10 bases had no gene match. Study-wide findings and caveats: Cross-validated, the 13-signature model showed 87.88%/81.08% sensitivity/specificity, and 80%/75% in the test set. Blood also contained most of the expanded thyroid clonotypes above 0.001 frequency. Sensitivity of about 70% and specificity of 72% to 80% were achieved by the model that predicted ophthalmopathy progression.

Orbital computed tomography, together with clinical symptoms, serum thyroxine, TRAb and thyroid ultrasound, was used for diagnosis. Amplified material comprised TCR beta CDR3 regions derived from RNA transcripts. Second-round multiplex PCR followed a first-round RT-PCR using HTBI primers. TCRdb re-called the multiplex PCR reads through MiXCR, storing one row per CDR3 protein. The table lists over a million distinct CDR3 sequences, less than 45% of them singletons. Turning to this clonotype: The antigen is not known.

The specimen was peripheral blood or thyroid tissue (not recorded which). This TCR was recovered from an adult man with Graves' hyperthyroidism. This chain joins TRBV29-1 and TRBJ2-7; TRBD2 matches 8 bases. The CDR3 loop is CSVRDGAGDSYEQYF. CDR3 in DNA: TGCAGCGTCCGTGACGGAGCGGGGGACTCCTACGAGCAGTACTTC.